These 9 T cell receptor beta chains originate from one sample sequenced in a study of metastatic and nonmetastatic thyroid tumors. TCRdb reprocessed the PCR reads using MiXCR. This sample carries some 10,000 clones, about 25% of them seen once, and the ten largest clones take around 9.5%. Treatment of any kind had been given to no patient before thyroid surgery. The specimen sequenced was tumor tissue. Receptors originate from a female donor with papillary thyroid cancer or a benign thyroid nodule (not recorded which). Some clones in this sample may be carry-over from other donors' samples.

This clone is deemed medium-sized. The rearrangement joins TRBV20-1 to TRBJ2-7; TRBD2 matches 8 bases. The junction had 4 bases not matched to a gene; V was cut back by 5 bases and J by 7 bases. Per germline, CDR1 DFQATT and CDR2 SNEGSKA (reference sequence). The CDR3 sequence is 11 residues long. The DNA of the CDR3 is TGCAGTGCTCGACGGGGGGGGGAGCAGTACTTC. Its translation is CSARRGGEQYF.

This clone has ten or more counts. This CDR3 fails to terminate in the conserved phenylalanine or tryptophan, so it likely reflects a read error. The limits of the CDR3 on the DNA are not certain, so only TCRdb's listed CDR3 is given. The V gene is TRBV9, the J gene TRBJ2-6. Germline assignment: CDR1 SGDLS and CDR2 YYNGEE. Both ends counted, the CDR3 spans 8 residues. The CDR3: CASSVGTS.

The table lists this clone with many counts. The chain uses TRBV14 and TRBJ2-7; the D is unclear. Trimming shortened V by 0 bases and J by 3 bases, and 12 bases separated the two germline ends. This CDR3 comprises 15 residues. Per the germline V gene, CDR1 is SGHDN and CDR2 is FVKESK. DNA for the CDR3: TGTGCCAGCAGCCAAGATTGGAGTCCGGACTACGAGCAGTACTTC. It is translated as CASSQDWSPDYEQYF.

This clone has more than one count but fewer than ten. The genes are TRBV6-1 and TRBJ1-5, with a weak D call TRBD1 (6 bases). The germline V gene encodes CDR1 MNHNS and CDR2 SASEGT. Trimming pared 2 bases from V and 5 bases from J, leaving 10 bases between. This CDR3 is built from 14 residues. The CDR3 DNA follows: TGTGCCAGCAGTGAAAGGGGGTCAGATCAGCCCCAGCATTTT. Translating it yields CASSERGSDQPQHF.

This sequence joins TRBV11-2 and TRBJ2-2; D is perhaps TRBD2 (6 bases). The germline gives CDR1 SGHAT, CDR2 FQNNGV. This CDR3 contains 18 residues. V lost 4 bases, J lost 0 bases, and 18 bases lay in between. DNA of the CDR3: TGTGCCAGCAGCTCGCCCCCGGGACTGCGGGCGAACACCGGGGAGCTGTTTTTT. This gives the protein CASSSPPGLRANTGELFF.

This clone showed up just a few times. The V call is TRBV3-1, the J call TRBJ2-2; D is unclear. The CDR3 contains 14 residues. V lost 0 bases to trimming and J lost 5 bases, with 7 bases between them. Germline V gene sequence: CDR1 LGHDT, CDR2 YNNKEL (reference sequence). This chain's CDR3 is CASSQESHTGELFF. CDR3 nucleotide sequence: TGTGCCAGCAGCCAAGAGAGCCATACCGGGGAGCTGTTTTTT.

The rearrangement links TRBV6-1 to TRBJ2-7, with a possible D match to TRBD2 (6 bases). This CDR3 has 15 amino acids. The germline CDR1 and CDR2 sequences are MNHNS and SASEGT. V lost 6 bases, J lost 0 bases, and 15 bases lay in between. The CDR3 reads CASSSWGRSSYEQYF. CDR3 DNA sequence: TGTGCCAGCAGCTCCTGGGGGAGGAGCTCCTACGAGCAGTACTTC.

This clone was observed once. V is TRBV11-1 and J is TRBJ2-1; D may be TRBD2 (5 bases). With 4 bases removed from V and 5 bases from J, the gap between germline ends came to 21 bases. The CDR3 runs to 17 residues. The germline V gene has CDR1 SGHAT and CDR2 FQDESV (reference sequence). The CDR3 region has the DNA TGTGCCAGCAGCTCCCAGGATGGTGAGGGATCGGACAATGAGCAGTTCTTC. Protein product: CASSSQDGEGSDNEQFF.

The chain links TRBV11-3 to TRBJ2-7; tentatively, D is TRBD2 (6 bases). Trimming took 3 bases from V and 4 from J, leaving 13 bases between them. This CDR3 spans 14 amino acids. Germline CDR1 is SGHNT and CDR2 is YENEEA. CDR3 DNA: TGTGCCAGCAGCTTGGGGGGATTGACTTACGAGCAGTACTTC. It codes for CASSLGGLTYEQYF.